This T cell receptor (beta chain) came from a study of shared clonotypes between healthy human individuals (dated by TCRdb to 2018 to 2020). About the investigation overall: The cohort comprised a couple of women and a few men aged 18 to 49 years. Per donor, three plates each were used for CD4 naive and CD4 memory, two for CD8 naive, and one for CD8 memory. Libraries were prepared and TCR repertoires were sequenced by different laboratories using diverse techniques, in order to increase sequencing depth and limit assay-specific biases. The study deeply sequenced blood TCR repertoires of about 5 healthy adults to estimate repertoire size and the extent of clonotype sharing between individuals. Leukapheresis yielded between about 0.8 and 9.5 billion PBMCs per donor.

This clone has just one count. The antigen it recognizes is unknown. Base qualities are not at hand, and no much larger clone is one base apart. Inclusive of the bounding cysteine and phenylalanine, the CDR3 is 14 residues long. CDR3 DNA is the only sequence kept; it has 42 bases, read in frame from the first base. In the germline V gene, CDR1 corresponds to SGHRS and CDR2 to YFSETQ. The junction carries 12 bases between V and J, which are trimmed by 0 bases and 11 bases respectively. Healthy HIV-negative adults with no recently reported acute infections or vaccinations were included as donors. Only Caucasian adults living in Nashville, Tennessee, USA were represented among the donors. Magnetic negative selection was used to enrich CD4+ T cells, after which naive cells were positively selected on CD45RA and the negative fraction became the memory subset. Blood was obtained by leukapheresis, after which PBMCs were separated by Ficoll-Histopaque density gradient centrifugation and cryopreserved in liquid nitrogen vapor phase. Analytical flow cytometry was used to check the purity and quantity of every magnetically sorted T cell population. Genomic DNA was isolated from each sorted fraction and quantified by UV absorbance on a Nanodrop 2000c.

Using the deep immunoSEQ assay, TCR CDR3 regions were amplified from genomic DNA by multiplex PCR. For each cell subset, the extracted genomic DNA was distributed evenly across all wells of several immunoSEQ 96-well plates, and each plate served as one replicate. For sorted subsets, roughly 200 ng of genomic DNA, equivalent to 30,000 or so T cell genomes, went into each replicate PCR. The purified libraries were quantified using a Qubit 3.0 fluorometer, sized with a Bioanalyzer 2100, and then quantified again using the KAPA Library Quantification kit. A separate single-read 150-cycle Illumina NextSeq 550 flow cell was used to sequence each immunoSEQ 96-well plate. On the study's bioinformatics: The immunoSEQ output contained only junctional sequences without quality scores, so filtering could not match that applied to full-length reads. To assign V/J genes and CDR3, sequences were annotated using PyIR, a Python wrapper for IgBLAST v1.9, with IMGT germline references. Reads with weak V/J assignments (E-value above 1e-6), missing CDR3, stop codons, out-of-frame junctions, or ambiguous translated residues were removed. A V3J clonotype was defined by an identical inferred V gene, J gene, and CDR3 amino acid sequence. Percentage overlap between repertoires was calculated by dividing the number of shared unique clonotypes by the size of the smaller repertoire. Repertoire richness was assessed with RTK rarefaction, the Chao1 estimator, and Recon v2.1 estimates of unobserved clonotypes. Generation probabilities were computed with OLGA for all TCRbeta clonotypes obtained by the gDNA method from several donors. Held by TCRdb, this immuneACCESS table contains in-frame sequences only and omits some clones. Under half of the omission traces to an unresolved V gene where checked; the cause of the rest is unknown. V, J and clone size were drawn from that table, and D and trimming were deduced from the DNA. In this sample the table shows over a million clones, under 80% of which occur a single time. The ten largest account for about 1.5% of the sample.

The study at large found these results: When a handful of donors were compared, the shared fraction of clonotypes was around 5% for naive CD4, approximately 3.5% for naive CD8, 2.3% for memory CD4, and approximately 0.4% for memory CD8. Pairwise subsampling indicated that sequencing depth was expected to affect the degree of clonotype sharing among donors. Even with the large sequencing depth, rarefaction of the sorted-subset datasets indicated that sequencing was incomplete. Naive subsets generally had larger estimated clonotype richness than memory subsets. Because the study included only a small number of donors, the genetic and exposure-history diversity represented was limited. Only blood was sampled, and tissue TCR repertoires likely differ from those in blood. Higher generation probabilities were observed for clonotypes shared by all four sorted-subset donors than for non-shared clonotypes.

Input material: memory CD4+ T cells sorted from blood. The cell subset or site tag for this specimen amounts to: CD45RA-negative fraction. The receptor chain draws on TRBV5-1 and TRBJ1-6; a tentative D call is TRBD1 (5 bases match). The source of this sequence is a man aged 18 to 30 in good health. DNA sequence: TGCGCCAGCAGCTTGGCAGGGAATCAGGCACCCCTCCACTTT. The resulting protein is CASSLAGNQAPLHF.